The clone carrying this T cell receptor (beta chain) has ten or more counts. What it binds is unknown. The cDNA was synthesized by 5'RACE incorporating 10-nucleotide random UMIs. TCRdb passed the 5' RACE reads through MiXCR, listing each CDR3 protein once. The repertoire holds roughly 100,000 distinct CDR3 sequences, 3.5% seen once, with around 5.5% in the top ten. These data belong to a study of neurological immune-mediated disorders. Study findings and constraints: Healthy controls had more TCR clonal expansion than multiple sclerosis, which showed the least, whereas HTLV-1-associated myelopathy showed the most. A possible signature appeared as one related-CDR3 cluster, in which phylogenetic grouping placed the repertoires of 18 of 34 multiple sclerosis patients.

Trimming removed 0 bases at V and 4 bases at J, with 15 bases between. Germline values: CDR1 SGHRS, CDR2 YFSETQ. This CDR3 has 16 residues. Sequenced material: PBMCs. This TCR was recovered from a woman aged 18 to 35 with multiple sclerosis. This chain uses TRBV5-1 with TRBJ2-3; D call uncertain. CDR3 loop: CASSLEGMIGPDTQYF. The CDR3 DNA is TGCGCCAGCAGCTTGGAGGGAATGATCGGCCCAGATACGCAGTATTTT.